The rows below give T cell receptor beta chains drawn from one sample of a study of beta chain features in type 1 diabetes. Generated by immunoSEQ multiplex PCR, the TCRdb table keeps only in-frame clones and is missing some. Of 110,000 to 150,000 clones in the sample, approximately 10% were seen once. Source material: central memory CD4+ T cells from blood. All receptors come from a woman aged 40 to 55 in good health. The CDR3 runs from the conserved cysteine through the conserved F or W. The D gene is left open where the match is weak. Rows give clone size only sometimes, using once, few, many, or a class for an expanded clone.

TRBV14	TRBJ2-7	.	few	TGTGCCAGCAGCCAATCAGGGCGAGCGCAGCAGTACTTC	CASSQSGRAQQYF
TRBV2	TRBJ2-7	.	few	TGTGCCAGCAGTGAAATTTCCTTGGGAGTAGGATGGGGCGAGCAGTACTTC	CASSEISLGVGWGEQYF
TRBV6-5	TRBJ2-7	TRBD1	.	TGTGCCATCAGTGAGACGGGACAGGTAGGCTTC	CAISETGQVGF
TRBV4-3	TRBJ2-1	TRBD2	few	TGCGCCAGGGAAAACGGTGCAGCGGGGGGGGACAATGAGCAGTTCTTC	CARENGAAGGDNEQFF
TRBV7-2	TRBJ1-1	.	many	TGTGCCAGCAGCTTTTATTCGCAGGGCCTCACTGAAGCTTTCTTT	CASSFYSQGLTEAFF
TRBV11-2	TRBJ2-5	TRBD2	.	TGTGCCAGCAGCTTAGATGGAGCGGGGGGAGAGACCCAGTACTTC	CASSLDGAGGETQYF
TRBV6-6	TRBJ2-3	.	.	TGTGCCAGCAGTCCTACGCTCACAGATACGCAGTATTTT	CASSPTLTDTQYF
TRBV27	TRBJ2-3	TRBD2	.	TGTGCCAGCAGTGTAGTTAGCGGGAGGGAGGATACGCAGTATTTT	CASSVVSGREDTQYF
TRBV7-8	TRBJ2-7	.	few	TGTGCCAGCAGCTTGACAGGACCCAACCTTGAAGAGCAGTACTTC	CASSLTGPNLEEQYF
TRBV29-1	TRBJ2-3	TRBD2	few	TGCAGCGTGGGTGCCGGGACTAGCGACACAGATACGCAGTATTTT	CSVGAGTSDTDTQYF
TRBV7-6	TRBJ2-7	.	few	TGTGCCAGCAGCTTAGCGGGGGGAAACGAGCAGTACTTC	CASSLAGGNEQYF
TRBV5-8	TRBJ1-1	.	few	TGTGCCAGCAACAGGAACACTGAAGCTTTCTTT	CASNRNTEAFF
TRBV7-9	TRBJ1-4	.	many	TGTGCCAGCAGCTTACTGGTCGGTGAAAAACTGTTTTTT	CASSLLVGEKLFF
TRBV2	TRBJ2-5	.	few	TGTGCCAGCAGGTTGAGGGAGACCCAGTACTTC	CASRLRETQYF
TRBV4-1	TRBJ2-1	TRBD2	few	TGCGCCAGCAGCCATGCGGGGGGATACAATGAGCAGTTCTTC	CASSHAGGYNEQFF
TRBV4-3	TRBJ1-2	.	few	TGCGCCACCAGGGGAGGGCCGGGCTACACCTTC	CATRGGPGYTF
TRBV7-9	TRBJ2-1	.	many	TGTGCCAGCAGCACAACATTAACAGGGTACAATGAGCAGTTCTTC	CASSTTLTGYNEQFF
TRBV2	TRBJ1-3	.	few	TGTGCCAGCAGGGCAGGGCTCGGAAACACCATATATTTT	CASRAGLGNTIYF
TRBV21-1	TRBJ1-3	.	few	TGTGCCAGCAGCCCTTCGATTGCATGGGCCCCGAACTCTGGAAACACCATATATTTT	CASSPSIAWAPNSGNTIYF
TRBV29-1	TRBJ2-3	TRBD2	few	TGCAGCGTTGACGGCGGGGGGACAGATACGCAGTATTTT	CSVDGGGTDTQYF
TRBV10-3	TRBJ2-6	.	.	TGTGCCATCAGTCAGGGGTCGGGATCTGGGGCCAACGTCCTGACTTTC	CAISQGSGSGANVLTF
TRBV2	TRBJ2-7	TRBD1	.	TGTGCCAGCTCCTTAGGACAGGTCTCCTACGAGCAGTACTTC	CASSLGQVSYEQYF
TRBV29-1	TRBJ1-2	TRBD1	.	TGCAGCGTAGGGGGACAGAACTATGGCTACACCTTC	CSVGGQNYGYTF
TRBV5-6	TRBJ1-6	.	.	TGTGCCAGCAGTGATAGGGGGTGGTTTTCACCCCTCCACTTT	CASSDRGWFSPLHF
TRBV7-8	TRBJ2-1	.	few	TGTGCCAGCAGCTTCGGCAGGGAAGGGGAGCAGTTCTTC	CASSFGREGEQFF
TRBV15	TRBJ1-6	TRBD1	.	TGTGCCACCAGCGGCGGGACAGGGAGAATTAATTCACCCCTCCACTTT	CATSGGTGRINSPLHF
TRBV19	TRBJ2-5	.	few	TGTGCCAGTAGTTTACTAGGGGAGACCCAGTACTTC	CASSLLGETQYF
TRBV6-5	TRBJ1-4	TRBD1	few	TGTGCCAGCAGTTACTCCGGACAGGGGTGGAATGAAAAACTGTTTTTT	CASSYSGQGWNEKLFF
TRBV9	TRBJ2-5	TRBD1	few	TGTGCCAGCAGCCTTGACATACCGACAGGGGGAGCGAAGGAGACCCAGTACTTC	CASSLDIPTGGAKETQYF
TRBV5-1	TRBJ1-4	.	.	TGCGCCAGCAGCTTGCAACAGAGTAATGAAAAACTGTTTTTT	CASSLQQSNEKLFF
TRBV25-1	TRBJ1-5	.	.	TGTGCCAGCAGAATGAACGGGGATCATCAGCCCCAGCATTTT	CASRMNGDHQPQHF
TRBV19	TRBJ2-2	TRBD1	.	TGTGCCAGTAGTCTGGCGACCGGGACAGGGAAGGAGCTGTTTTTT	CASSLATGTGKELFF
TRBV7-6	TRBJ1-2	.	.	TGTGCCAGCAGCCCTCCTGGACTGGGCCCATCCGGGGGCTACACCTTC	CASSPPGLGPSGGYTF
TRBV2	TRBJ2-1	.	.	TGTGCCAGCAGTGAAGCGCTCGGGGGTGAGCAGTTCTTC	CASSEALGGEQFF
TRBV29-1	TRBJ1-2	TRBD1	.	TGCAGCGTTGCTCGGGAGGGGGCTACGAACGGCTACACCTTC	CSVAREGATNGYTF
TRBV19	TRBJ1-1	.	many	TGTGCCAGTAGTATCCCTGAGGGAACTGAAGCTTTCTTT	CASSIPEGTEAFF
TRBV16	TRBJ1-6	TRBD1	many	TGTGCCAGCAGCCCACAGGGGGCGGATAATTCACCCCTCCACTTT	CASSPQGADNSPLHF
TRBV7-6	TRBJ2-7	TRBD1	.	TGTGCCAGCAGTGGGACAGGATTCGAGCAGTACTTC	CASSGTGFEQYF
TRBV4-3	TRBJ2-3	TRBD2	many	TGCGCCAGCAGCCAAGAAAGTCCAAGCGGGGGACGCACAGATACGCAGTATTTT	CASSQESPSGGRTDTQYF
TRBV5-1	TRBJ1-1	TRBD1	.	TGCGCCAGCAGCGGGACAGGGAGGGGGCAGGAAGCTTTCTTT	CASSGTGRGQEAFF
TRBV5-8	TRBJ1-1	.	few	TGTGCCAGCAGCTACGGGAGGGACGGGGAAGCTTTCTTT	CASSYGRDGEAFF